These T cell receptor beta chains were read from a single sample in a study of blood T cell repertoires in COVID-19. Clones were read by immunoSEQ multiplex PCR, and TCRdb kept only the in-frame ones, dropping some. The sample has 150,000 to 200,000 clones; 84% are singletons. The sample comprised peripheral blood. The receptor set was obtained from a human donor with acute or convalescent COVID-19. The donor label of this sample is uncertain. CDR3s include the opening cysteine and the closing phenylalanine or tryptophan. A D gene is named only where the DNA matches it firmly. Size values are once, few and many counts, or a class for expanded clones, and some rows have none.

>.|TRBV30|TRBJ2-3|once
TGTGCCTGGAGTCGCGCCACGGGCGGGATGACAGATACGCAGTATTTT
CAWSRATGGMTDTQYF
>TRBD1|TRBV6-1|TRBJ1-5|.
TGTGCCAGCAGTGAAGCAGGTACCCCTAGCAGGGGGTTCAATCAGCCCCAGCATTTT
CASSEAGTPSRGFNQPQHF
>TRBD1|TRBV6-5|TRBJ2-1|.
TGTGCCACCGGGATAGGACAGGGGGCGCGAAATGAGCAGTTCTTC
CATGIGQGARNEQFF
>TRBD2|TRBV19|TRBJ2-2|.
TGTGCCAGTAGTCAGCTAGCGGGAGGCACCGGGGAGCTGTTTTTT
CASSQLAGGTGELFF
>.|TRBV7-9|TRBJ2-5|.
TGTGCCAGCAGCTCGGTCGTGGAGGGGCAGACCCAGTACTTC
CASSSVVEGQTQYF
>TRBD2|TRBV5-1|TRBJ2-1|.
TGCGCCAGCAGCTTAAGTGGGACTAGCGGGCCCAATGAGCAGTTCTTC
CASSLSGTSGPNEQFF
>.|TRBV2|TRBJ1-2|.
TGTGCCAGCAGTGGGGAGGGTTACTATGGCTACACCTTC
CASSGEGYYGYTF
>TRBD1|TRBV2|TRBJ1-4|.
TGTGCCAGCAGTGCGCCGGGACAGGGTGAGGAAAAACTGTTTTTT
CASSAPGQGEEKLFF
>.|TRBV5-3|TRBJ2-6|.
TGTGCCAGAAGAACGCGCTTCTCTGGGGCCAACGTCCTGACTTTC
CARRTRFSGANVLTF
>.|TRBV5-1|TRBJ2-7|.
TGCGCCAGCAGCCGGGACTCCTACGAGCAGTACTTC
CASSRDSYEQYF
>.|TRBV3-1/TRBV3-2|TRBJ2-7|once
TGTGCCAGCAGCCGCAATCTCATTCCCATCTACGGCGAGCAGTACTTC
CASSRNLIPIYGEQYF
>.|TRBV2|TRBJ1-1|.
TGTGCCAGCAGTGAAGCGCAGGGTTGGAACACTGAAGCTTTCTTT
CASSEAQGWNTEAFF
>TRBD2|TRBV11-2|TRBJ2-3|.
TGTGCCAGCAGCTTAGTCGGACTAGCAGACAATACGCAGTATTTT
CASSLVGLADNTQYF
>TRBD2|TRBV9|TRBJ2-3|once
TGTGCCAGCAGCGTAGGTAGCGGGGGCCAGCGCACAGATACGCAGTATTTT
CASSVGSGGQRTDTQYF
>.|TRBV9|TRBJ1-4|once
TGTGCCAGCAGCACCTCTCACGAGGAAAAACTGTTTTTT
CASSTSHEEKLFF
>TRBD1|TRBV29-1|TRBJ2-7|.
TGCAGCGCCGAGGGCCAGGGGGCGAGCGAGCAGTACTTC
CSAEGQGASEQYF
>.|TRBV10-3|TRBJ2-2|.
TGTGCCATCAGTGAGTCCCAGTCGGGGCTGTTTTTT
CAISESQSGLFF
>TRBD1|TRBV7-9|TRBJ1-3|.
TGTGCCAGCAGCACTGACAGGGGCTCTGGAAACACCATATATTTT
CASSTDRGSGNTIYF
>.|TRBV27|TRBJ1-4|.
TGTGCCAGCAGTTTCGCAGGGAGGAGTGAAAAACTGTTTTTT
CASSFAGRSEKLFF
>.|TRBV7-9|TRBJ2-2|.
TGTGCCACCTTTAACACCGGGGAGCTGTTTTTT
CATFNTGELFF
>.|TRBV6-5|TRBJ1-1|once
TGTGCCAGCAGTTTCTACGGGGTGGTGAACACTGAAGCTTTCTTT
CASSFYGVVNTEAFF
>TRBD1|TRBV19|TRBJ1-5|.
TGTGCCAGTACGGAGGGGGCTAATCAGCCCCAGCATTTT
CASTEGANQPQHF
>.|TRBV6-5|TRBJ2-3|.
TGTGCCAGCCAAGGAGCAGGGGAAGGCACAGATACGCAGTATTTT
CASQGAGEGTDTQYF
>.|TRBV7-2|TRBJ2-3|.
TGTGCCAGCAGCTTAGTAAGGGTGGGAGCAGATACGCAGTATTTT
CASSLVRVGADTQYF
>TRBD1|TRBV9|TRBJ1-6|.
TGTGCCAGCAGCGCCCAAGACAGGGGGCGGGGAAATTCACCCCTCCACTTT
CASSAQDRGRGNSPLHF
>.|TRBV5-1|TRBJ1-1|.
TGCGCCAGCAGCACCTACCCGGACAGCTTGAACACTGAAGCTTTCTTT
CASSTYPDSLNTEAFF
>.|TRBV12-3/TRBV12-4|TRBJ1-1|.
TGTGCCAGCAGTTTAGCCCGAGACACTGAAGCTTTCTTT
CASSLARDTEAFF
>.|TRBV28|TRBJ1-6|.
TGTGCCAGCGGGGGGGCGGACTCACCCCTCCACTTT
CASGGADSPLHF
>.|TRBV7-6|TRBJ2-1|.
TGTGCCAGCAGCTTAGCGGGGAGCTCCTACAATGAGCAGTTCTTC
CASSLAGSSYNEQFF
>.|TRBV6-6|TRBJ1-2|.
TGTGCCACCAGGAAGGCGGGGAACGATGGCTACACCTTC
CATRKAGNDGYTF
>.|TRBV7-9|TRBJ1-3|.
TGTGCCAGCAGCTTTACCGGGGGAGTAAACACCATATATTTT
CASSFTGGVNTIYF
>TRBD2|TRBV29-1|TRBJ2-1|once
TGCAGCGTTGTTCCGGGGGGTCGTCCGGTTGAGCAGTTCTTC
CSVVPGGRPVEQFF
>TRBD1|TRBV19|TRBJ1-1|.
TGTGCCAGTAGTTCCCGGGACAGGGATGGGACTGAAGCTTTCTTT
CASSSRDRDGTEAFF
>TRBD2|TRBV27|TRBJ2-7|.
TGTGCCAGCAGTCCCCCCGGACTAGTTAACTACGAGCAGTACTTC
CASSPPGLVNYEQYF
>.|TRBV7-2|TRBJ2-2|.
TGTGCCAGCAGCTTAGTAAGCGGAGGGAGACCCGGGGAGCTGTTTTTT
CASSLVSGGRPGELFF
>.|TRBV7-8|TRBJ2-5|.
TGTGCCAGCAGCTTAGCCGACTACCTCGCGGAGACCCAGTACTTC
CASSLADYLAETQYF
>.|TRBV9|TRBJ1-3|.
TGTGCCAGCAGCGTAGATACTGGAAACACCATATATTTT
CASSVDTGNTIYF
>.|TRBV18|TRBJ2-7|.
TGTGCCAGCTCACCCCTCCGCGGAGGGCAGGGCGACTACGAGCAGTACTTC
CASSPLRGGQGDYEQYF
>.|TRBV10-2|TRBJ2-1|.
TGCGCCAGCACCCCTAGACGGGGGAATGAGCAGTTCTTC
CASTPRRGNEQFF
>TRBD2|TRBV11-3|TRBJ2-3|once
TGTGCCAGCAGCTTCACTCCGGGACCGGGGGGGAGCACAGATACGCAGTATTTT
CASSFTPGPGGSTDTQYF
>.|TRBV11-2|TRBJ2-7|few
TGTGCCAGCAGCTTAGTGGTTGGCACCAACGAGCAGTACTTC
CASSLVVGTNEQYF
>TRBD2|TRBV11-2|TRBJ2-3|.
TGTGCCAGCAGCCACGAGCTAGCGGGAGGCACAGATACGCAGTATTTT
CASSHELAGGTDTQYF
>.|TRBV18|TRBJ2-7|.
TGTGCCAGCTCACCGTCCAGGGTGACGTTTTACGAGCAGTACTTC
CASSPSRVTFYEQYF
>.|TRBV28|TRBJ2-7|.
TGTGCCAGCATGGGCGGGCCGATCTACGAGCAGTACTTC
CASMGGPIYEQYF
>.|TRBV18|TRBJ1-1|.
TGTGCCAGCTCACCGTGGCAGCCTGATGGGAGAACTGAAGCTTTCTTT
CASSPWQPDGRTEAFF
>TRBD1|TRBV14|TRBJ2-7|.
TGTGCCAGCAGCCAAGGGGACAGGTCCTACGAGCAGTACTTC
CASSQGDRSYEQYF
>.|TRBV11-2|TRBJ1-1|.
TGTGCCAGCAGTTCGGAGGGGTCCGGGAGCACTGAAGCTTTCTTT
CASSSEGSGSTEAFF
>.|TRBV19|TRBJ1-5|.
TGTGCCAGTAGAGAGACAGTCAATCAGCCCCAGCATTTT
CASRETVNQPQHF
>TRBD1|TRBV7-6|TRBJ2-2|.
TGTGCCAGCAGCTTAGCCGGGGACAGACCGAACACCGGGGAGCTGTTTTTT
CASSLAGDRPNTGELFF
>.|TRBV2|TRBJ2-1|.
TGTGCCAGCAGCGTAGATAGTAGGGGTGAGCAGTTCTTC
CASSVDSRGEQFF
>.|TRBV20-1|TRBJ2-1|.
TGCAGTGCTAGTTGGTCCCTTCGGGACAATGAGCAGTTCTTC
CSASWSLRDNEQFF
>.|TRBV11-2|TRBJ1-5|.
TGTGCCAGCAGCTTAGGAGTGGCAGGGGGCAATCAGCCCCAGCATTTT
CASSLGVAGGNQPQHF
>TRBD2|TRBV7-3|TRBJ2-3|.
TGTGCCAGCAGCTTAGACAGCTTAGCGGGAGCAGATACGCAGTATTTT
CASSLDSLAGADTQYF
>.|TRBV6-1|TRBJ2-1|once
TGTGCCAGCAGACTGGGGGGTGGCACCTACAATGAGCAGTTCTTC
CASRLGGGTYNEQFF